These 18 T cell receptor beta chains share one sample of origin, sequenced in a study of blood T cell repertoires in COVID-19 (dated by TCRdb to 2020 to 2022). To prepare the library, the immunoSEQ multiplex PCR assay was applied. TCRdb stores this immuneACCESS table with in-frame sequences only. Part of the clones is absent; in the studies checked, under half of the shortfall reflects unresolved V genes, and no reason is known for the rest. The sample has approximately 82,000 clones on record, about 83% of them singletons. The ten largest clones represent approximately 17% of the sample. The source material was peripheral blood. The receptors shown here come from a woman aged 60-70 years with acute or convalescent COVID-19.

This clone came up once. The chain uses TRBV10-3 and TRBJ1-3, with D possibly matching TRBD1 (5 bases). The CDR3 is made up of 17 amino acids. Trimming stripped 1 base from V and 0 bases from J, with 13 bases between. Germline V gene lookup returns CDR1 ENHRY and CDR2 SYGVKD. CDR3 in DNA: TGTGCCATCAGTGAGTTCCAGGGAAGATCCTCTGGAAACACCATATATTTT. Its protein product is CAISEFQGRSSGNTIYF.

CDR3 loop: CASRKRQGKNTEAFF. CDR3 bases: TGTGCCAGCAGGAAAAGACAGGGAAAGAACACTGAAGCTTTCTTT. The gene calls are TRBV27 and TRBJ1-1; 7 bases fit TRBD1. The CDR3 loop spans 15 amino acids. J lost 1 base, V lost 6 bases, and 8 bases had no gene match. Germline V gene sequence: CDR1 MNHEY, CDR2 SMNVEV (reference sequence).

This chain links TRBV30 with TRBJ2-7; 7 bases map to TRBD2. Germline V lookup: CDR1 GTSNPN, CDR2 SVGIG (reference sequence). The CDR3 covers 16 residues. J was trimmed by 7 bases and V by 3 bases; bases with no gene match: 18. The CDR3 loop reads CAWSQPRTRDSGEQYF. The CDR3 nucleotides read TGTGCCTGGAGCCAGCCCCGGACTAGAGATTCGGGAGAGCAGTACTTC.

The J gene is TRBJ1-5, the V gene TRBV27, with 7 bases aligning to TRBD1. The length of the CDR3 is 13 residues. V trimming: 8 bases; J trimming: 3 bases; junction bases outside the gene matches: 4. CDR1 is MNHEY and CDR2 is SMNVEV in the germline V gene (reference sequence). The CDR3 region is CASRDSPNQPQHF. CDR3 nucleotide sequence: TGTGCCAGCCGGGACAGCCCCAATCAGCCCCAGCATTTT.

This rearrangement joins TRBV3-1 (or the pseudogene TRBV3-2) to TRBJ2-4; 9 bases agree with TRBD2. V lost 0 bases to trimming and J lost 0 bases; unmatched junction nucleotides: 3. CDR1 is LGHDT, CDR2 YNNKEL, per germline (reference sequence). The CDR3 sequence is 17 residues long. The CDR3 DNA follows: TGTGCCAGCAGCCAAGAGTTAGCGGGGGTAGCCAAAAACATTCAGTACTTC. The encoded protein is CASSQELAGVAKNIQYF.

The V and J genes are TRBV30 and TRBJ1-4, with 8 nucleotides matching TRBD1. CDR3 length: 15 residues. Trimming at V came to 2 bases and at J to 4 bases, leaving 6 bases not matched to a gene. The germline CDR1 and CDR2 sequences are GTSNPN and SVGIG (reference sequence). CDR3: CAWSLTTGVNEKLFF. CDR3 bases: TGTGCCTGGAGTCTAACGACAGGGGTTAATGAAAAACTGTTTTTT.

The V and J genes are TRBV10-1 and TRBJ2-1; TRBD2 aligns across 13 bases. Germline CDR1 reads WNHNN; CDR2 reads SYGVQD (reference sequence). V was clipped by 5 bases and J by 8 bases; unmatched bases: 6. This CDR3 comprises 15 residues. The CDR3 bases are TGCGCCAGCAGTTCACCGGGACTAGCGGGATATGAGCAGTTCTTC. It specifies CASSSPGLAGYEQFF.

This clone has a handful of counts. At one of its ends the junction is not consistent with the germline gene, which may arise from a read error. The rearrangement uses TRBV12-3 or TRBV12-4 and TRBJ2-5; D is unresolved. The CDR3 is made up of 12 amino acids. CDR3 sequence: CASSLLREAQYF. In DNA, the CDR3 is TGTGCCAGCAGTTTGCTAAGAGAGGCCCAGTACTTC.

The genes are TRBV18 and TRBJ1-2, with D hard to call. The CDR3 is made up of 14 amino acids. V gave up 5 bases and J gave up 4 bases, with 14 bases separating them. CDR1 and CDR2 (germline): KGHSH, LQKENI. In nucleotides, the CDR3 is TGTGCCAGCTCAGTTGATCCGGAGAGCTATGGCTACACCTTC. Its protein is CASSVDPESYGYTF.

In regard to this clone: The same CDR3 also results from other DNA sequences found in this sample. The chain recombines TRBV5-1 with TRBJ1-1; 9 bases match TRBD1. This CDR3 region has 14 residues. After removal of 5 bases from V and 2 bases from J, the junction contained 4 bases not matched to a gene. Germline lookup yields CDR1 SGHRS and CDR2 YFSETQ. CDR3 bases: TGCGCCAGCAGTCGGGGACAGGGAAACACTGAAGCTTTCTTT. Encoded protein: CASSRGQGNTEAFF.

This clone was picked up a small number of times. V and J are TRBV7-6 and TRBJ2-3, with 8 bases fitting TRBD2. V lost 0 bases to trimming and J lost 2 bases; unmatched junction nucleotides: 10. This CDR3 comprises 18 residues. Germline assignment: CDR1 SGHVS and CDR2 FNYEAQ. The CDR3, as DNA: TGTGCCAGCAGCTTAGCGGCTAGAACTAGCGGACTCACAGATACGCAGTATTTT. Its protein product is CASSLAARTSGLTDTQYF.

This clone was observed once. The chain links TRBV6-1 to TRBJ2-1; 7 nucleotides align to TRBD2. Trimming at V came to 2 bases and at J to 4 bases, leaving 5 bases not matched to a gene. The CDR3 has 15 residues. The V gene's germline CDR1 is MNHNS and CDR2 SASEGT. CDR3 amino acids: CASSEPSGAYNEQFF. Here the CDR3 DNA reads TGTGCCAGCAGTGAACCCAGCGGGGCATACAATGAGCAGTTCTTC.

Comments on this clone: This specimen includes other DNA sequences encoding the same CDR3. The chain is built from TRBV2 and TRBJ2-7, with 9 bases aligning to TRBD1. This CDR3 is built from 14 residues. With V trimmed by 4 bases and J by 2 bases, 3 bases remained unmatched. Germline assignment: CDR1 SNHLY and CDR2 FYNNEI. The CDR3 bases are TGTGCCAGCAGTGTCGGGACAGGGACCTACGAGCAGTACTTC. Its protein product is CASSVGTGTYEQYF.

V usage is TRBV5-1 and J usage is TRBJ2-1, with 7 bases identical to TRBD1. This CDR3 is built from 15 residues. CDR1 is SGHRS and CDR2 is YFSETQ in the germline V gene. Trimming cost V 5 bases and J 0 bases; bases outside gene matches: 5. In DNA form, the CDR3 reads TGCGCCAGCAGGGTACAGGGGAGCTCCTACAATGAGCAGTTCTTC. This sequence encodes CASRVQGSSYNEQFF.

This clone was counted a few times. The V and J genes are TRBV19 and TRBJ1-1; D might be TRBD1 (6 bases). The CDR3 runs to 14 residues. The germline V gene has CDR1 LNHDA and CDR2 SQIVND (reference sequence). V dropped 3 bases and J dropped 8 bases, with 16 bases sitting between them. CDR3: CASSIQGIGGEAFF. CDR3 bases: TGTGCCAGTAGTATTCAGGGAATTGGGGGCGAAGCTTTCTTT.

The chain's CDR3 is CASSLDGNQPQHF. The CDR3 DNA is TGTGCCAGCAGCTTGGACGGGAATCAGCCCCAGCATTTT. V gene TRBV5-8 combines with J gene TRBJ1-5; D is unclear. The germline V and J ends were trimmed by 0 bases and 4 bases, with 5 bases remaining between them. The germline CDR1 and CDR2 sequences are SGHTS and YDEGEE. CDR3 length: 13 amino acids.

The chain couples TRBV5-4 to TRBJ2-1; perhaps TRBD1 as D (5 bases). Trimming removed 1 base from V and 7 bases from J, with 15 bases in between. Germline V gene lookup returns CDR1 SGHNT and CDR2 YYREEE (reference sequence). The CDR3 runs to 15 residues. The CDR3 spells CASSLSATPGNEQFF. CDR3 bases: TGTGCCAGCAGCTTGTCAGCCACCCCAGGGAATGAGCAGTTCTTC.

This chain links TRBV7-9 with TRBJ2-5; D possibly corresponds to TRBD1 (6 bases). Germline-derived CDR1 and CDR2 are SEHNR and FQNEAQ (reference sequence). The CDR3 extends over 15 amino acids. Trimming pared 5 bases from V and 1 base from J, leaving 14 bases between. The CDR3 loop reads CASSKGQTFQETQYF. For the CDR3, the DNA is TGTGCCAGCAGCAAAGGACAGACTTTCCAAGAGACCCAGTACTTC.